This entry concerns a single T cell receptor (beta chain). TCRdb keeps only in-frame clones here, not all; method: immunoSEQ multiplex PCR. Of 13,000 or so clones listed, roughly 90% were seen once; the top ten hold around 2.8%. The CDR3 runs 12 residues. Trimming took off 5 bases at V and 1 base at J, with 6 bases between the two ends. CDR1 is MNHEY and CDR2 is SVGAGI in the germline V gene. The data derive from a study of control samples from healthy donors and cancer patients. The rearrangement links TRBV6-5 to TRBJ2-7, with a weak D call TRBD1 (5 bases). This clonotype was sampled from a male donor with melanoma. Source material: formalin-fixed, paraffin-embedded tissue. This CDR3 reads CASSQGSYEQYV. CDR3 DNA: TGTGCCAGCAGTCAGGGTTCCTACGAGCAGTACGTC.